These 32 T cell receptor beta chains were sequenced from one sample in a study of Ad26.COV2.S vaccination and SARS-CoV-2 variants. Measured with immunoSEQ multiplex PCR; TCRdb has only the in-frame clones, and not every one. Found here are about 350,000 clones, around 89% of them singletons; the top ten hold around 6.6%. Treatment reported: 19 received Ad26.COV2.S at low or high dose, single or two shots; 5 received placebo; per-sample allocation not given. It was on day 63 after the first vaccine or placebo injection that samples were taken. Material: peripheral blood, obtained in a trial of Ad26.COV2.S vaccine versus placebo. These receptors were obtained from a person aged 18 to 65 who received the Ad26.COV2.S COVID-19 vaccine or a placebo.

In this sample, this clone turned up once. The chain has TRBV7-3 and TRBJ2-5, with 7 bases that match TRBD2. The length of the CDR3 is 13 residues. The germline CDR1 and CDR2 sequences are SGHTA and FQGTGA. The V segment lost 5 bases and the J segment 5 bases; nucleotides outside the gene matches: 5. The CDR3 protein is CASSPRGGETQYF. CDR3 nucleotides: TGTGCCAGCAGCCCCCGGGGAGGGGAGACCCAGTACTTC.

The J gene is TRBJ1-2, the V gene TRBV2; D not resolved. Trimming shortened V by 4 bases and J by 8 bases, and 17 bases separated the two germline ends. Germline V gene lookup returns CDR1 SNHLY and CDR2 FYNNEI. The CDR3 extends over 14 amino acids. CDR3 residues: CASSAAAAIEGYTF. The CDR3 bases are TGTGCCAGCAGTGCCGCAGCTGCAATAGAGGGCTACACCTTC. Combining the CDR3 with reference TRBV2 and TRBJ1-2 gives the whole variable domain EPEVTQTPSHQVTQMGQEVILRCVPISNHLYFYWYRQILGQKVEFLVSFYNNEISEKSEIFDDQFSVERPDGSNFTLKIRSTKLEDSAMYFCASSAAAAIEGYTFGSGTRLTVV.

The gene calls are TRBV7-3 and TRBJ2-1; D unresolved. CDR1 is SGHTA and CDR2 is FQGTGA in the germline V gene. There are 14 residues in the CDR3. V lost 0 bases, J lost 8 bases, and 11 bases lay in between. The CDR3 coding sequence is TGTGCCAGCAGCTTAACCCCTAACGGTGATGAGCAGTTCTTC. Its translation is CASSLTPNGDEQFF. The full variable domain, with the rest looked up from reference TRBV7-3 and TRBJ2-1, is GAGVSQTPSNKVTEKGKYVELRCDPISGHTALYWYRQSLGQGPEFLIYFQGTGAADDSGLPNDRFFAVRPEGSVSTLKIQRTERGDSAVYLCASSLTPNGDEQFFGPGTRLTVL.

The V and J genes are TRBV7-9 and TRBJ2-4; 7 nucleotides match TRBD1. The CDR3 spans 15 residues. Germline V CDR1 and CDR2: SEHNR, FQNEAQ (reference sequence). J lost 6 bases, V lost 5 bases, and 10 bases had no gene match. CDR3 DNA: TGTGCCAGCAGCAACAGGGGCGCCACCGGAAACATTCAGTACTTC. This sequence encodes CASSNRGATGNIQYF.

V is TRBV11-2 and J is TRBJ2-3; 8 bases agree with TRBD1. CDR3 length: 15 amino acids. CDR1 and CDR2 (germline): SGHAT, FQNNGV. V gave up 1 base and J gave up 3 bases; unmatched junction bases: 3. The CDR3 loop reads CASSLAGGLTDTQYF. The CDR3 coding sequence is TGTGCCAGCAGCTTAGCAGGGGGCTTGACAGATACGCAGTATTTT.

In its sample, this clone was seen once. The chain carries TRBV27 and TRBJ1-1; D not certain. Germline V gene data show CDR1 as MNHEY and CDR2 as SMNVEV (reference sequence). V lost 4 bases and J lost 0, with 12 bases in between. The CDR3 has 15 residues. This chain's CDR3 is CASSSVRFMNTEAFF. The DNA of the CDR3 is TGTGCCAGCAGTTCGGTCAGGTTCATGAACACTGAAGCTTTCTTT.

This chain uses TRBV11-2 with TRBJ2-7, with D possibly called TRBD1 or TRBD2 (5 bases each). The germline CDR1 and CDR2 sequences are SGHAT and FQNNGV. This CDR3 is 11 amino acids long. V lost 5 bases and J 7 bases, leaving 9 bases between the germline ends. CDR3 amino acids: CASSPGGEQYF. CDR3 in DNA: TGTGCCAGCAGCCCTGGGGGAGAGCAGTACTTC.

The rearrangement links TRBV11-2 to TRBJ2-4; 9 bases map to TRBD1. CDR3 length: 15 residues. Per germline, CDR1 SGHAT and CDR2 FQNNGV. Trimming at V came to 1 base and at J to 16 bases, leaving 14 bases not matched to a gene. CDR3 in DNA: TGTGCCAGCAGCTTAGGAGGGACAGGGAATTTCCTCCCCTACTTC. Protein product: CASSLGGTGNFLPYF.

This sequence joins TRBV4-2 and TRBJ1-1; D is uncertain. The ends were cut back, 0 bases at V and 0 bases at J, with 8 bases in the middle. The CDR3 length is 15 residues. CDR1 is LGHNA and CDR2 is YNFKEQ in the germline V gene. The CDR3, as DNA: TGTGCCAGCAGCCAAGATTTAGGGATGAACACTGAAGCTTTCTTT. Translation: CASSQDLGMNTEAFF.

This sequence joins TRBV11-3 and TRBJ2-1, with D uncertain. Germline V gene data show CDR1 as SGHNT and CDR2 as YENEEA. Between the trimmed V and J ends, which lost 3 bases and 8 bases, there was a span of 14 bases. This CDR3 contains 14 residues. The CDR3 here is CASSFPLSDDEQFF. The CDR3 nucleotides are TGTGCCAGCAGCTTTCCTCTCAGCGACGATGAGCAGTTCTTC.

A single count supports this clone. This chain uses TRBV7-9 with TRBJ1-5; D remains unclear. CDR1 is SEHNR, CDR2 FQNEAQ, per germline (reference sequence). The CDR3 runs to 14 residues. With 3 bases removed from V and 1 base from J, the gap between germline ends came to 7 bases. CDR3 residues: CASSFDGSNQPQHF. CDR3 in DNA: TGTGCCAGCAGCTTCGACGGAAGCAATCAGCCCCAGCATTTT.

The J gene is TRBJ1-6, the V gene TRBV5-8; D not resolved. Trimming cost V 0 bases and J 11 bases, with 12 bases left between them. The CDR3 is made up of 14 amino acids. Germline CDR1 and CDR2: SGHTS and YDEGEE. The CDR3 loop reads CASSLAMWKTPLHF. The CDR3 DNA is TGTGCCAGCAGCTTGGCCATGTGGAAAACACCCCTCCACTTT. Drawing the rest from reference TRBV5-8 and TRBJ1-6, the complete variable domain is EAGVTQSPTHLIKTRGQQATLRCSPISGHTSVYWYQQALGLGLQFLLWYDEGEERNRGNFPPRFSGRQFPNYSSELNVNALELEDSALYLCASSLAMWKTPLHFGNGTRLTVT.

The rearrangement joins TRBV9 to TRBJ1-3; unclear D gene. The CDR3 has 16 amino acids. V dropped 0 bases and J dropped 4 bases, with 14 bases sitting between them. Germline V gene data show CDR1 as SGDLS and CDR2 as YYNGEE. The CDR3 here is CASSVEAAAQGNTIYF. CDR3 bases: TGTGCCAGCAGCGTAGAGGCCGCCGCCCAAGGAAACACCATATATTTT.

In this sample, this clone turned up once. The chain couples TRBV2 to TRBJ2-2, with D tentatively TRBD1 (6 bases). CDR1 and CDR2 (germline): SNHLY, FYNNEI. This CDR3 spans 13 amino acids. Trimming removed 7 bases from V and 7 bases from J, with 13 bases in between. In DNA form, the CDR3 reads TGTGCCAGCAAGGACAGTGGAATCGGGGAGCTGTTTTTT. Encoded protein: CASKDSGIGELFF.

V and J are TRBV12-3 or TRBV12-4 and TRBJ2-2; the D is unclear. The CDR3 sequence is 13 residues long. Trimming took off 2 bases at V and 6 bases at J, with 7 bases between the two ends. The CDR3 region has the DNA TGTGCCAGCAGTTTAAAGGGATCCGGGGAGCTGTTTTTT. This translates into CASSLKGSGELFF.

In regard to this clone: A far larger clone differs by one base, so this is likely a read error. The gene calls are TRBV25-1 and TRBJ1-1; D is undetermined. CDR3 length equals 11 residues. V lost 5 bases, J lost 2 bases, and 3 bases lay in between. Per the germline V gene, CDR1 is MGHDK and CDR2 is SYGVNS. The DNA of the CDR3 is TGTGCCAGCAGTTCAAACACTGAAGCTTTCTTT. This encodes CASSSNTEAFF.

This chain joins TRBV29-1 and TRBJ1-1; TRBD1 aligns across 7 bases. Germline CDR1 and CDR2: SQVTM and ANQGSEA. V trimming: 7 bases; J trimming: 5 bases; junction bases outside the gene matches: 13. The CDR3 is 14 amino acids. CDR3 loop: CSARGPGGSTEAFF. CDR3 DNA sequence: TGCAGCGCCCGCGGGCCAGGGGGATCTACTGAAGCTTTCTTT.

The V gene is TRBV30, the J gene TRBJ2-7, with D possibly matching TRBD1 (7 bases). CDR1 is GTSNPN and CDR2 is SVGIG in the germline V gene (reference sequence). There are 14 residues in the CDR3. With 1 base removed from V and 3 bases from J, the gap between germline ends came to 13 bases. The CDR3 is CAWSGGTANYEQYF. The CDR3 nucleotides read TGTGCCTGGAGTGGCGGGACAGCCAACTACGAGCAGTACTTC. Using reference TRBV30 and TRBJ2-7 for the parts outside the CDR3, the full variable domain is SQTIHQWPATLVQPVGSPLSLECTVEGTSNPNLYWYRQAAGRGLQLLFYSVGIGQISSEVPQNLSASRPQDRQFILSSKKLLLSDSGFYLCAWSGGTANYEQYFGPGTRLTVT.

This chain links TRBV9 with TRBJ1-3; possibly TRBD1 for D (5 bases). The V gene's germline CDR1 is SGDLS and CDR2 YYNGEE. This CDR3 is built from 13 residues. Trimming pared 4 bases from V and 13 bases from J, leaving 18 bases between. The CDR3 nucleotides read TGTGCCAGCAGCATCGCCGGTGGGGACTCAATATATTTT. Translation: CASSIAGGDSIYF.

The chain employs TRBV5-1 and TRBJ2-7; D possibly corresponds to TRBD2 (5 bases). Looked up from germline, CDR1 is SGHRS and CDR2 is YFSETQ. The CDR3 is 15 residues long. With 3 bases removed from V and 0 bases from J, the gap between germline ends came to 13 bases. The CDR3 sequence: CASSSDSLSSYEQYF. The DNA for the CDR3 is TGCGCCAGCAGCTCGGACTCGCTGAGCTCCTACGAGCAGTACTTC.

V is TRBV9 and J is TRBJ2-1; 16 bases are shared with TRBD2. Looked up from germline, CDR1 is SGDLS and CDR2 is YYNGEE. V lost 4 bases to trimming and J lost 5 bases; unmatched junction nucleotides: 9. The CDR3 extends over 18 amino acids. The CDR3 region is CASSSGTSGRAKDNEQFF. CDR3 DNA: TGTGCCAGCAGCTCAGGGACTAGCGGGAGGGCTAAGGACAATGAGCAGTTCTTC.

There are a few counts of this clone. V usage is TRBV9 and J usage is TRBJ1-2, with D possibly matching TRBD1 (6 bases). V was cut by 7 bases and J by 5 bases, with 12 bases left in between. Germline assignment: CDR1 SGDLS and CDR2 YYNGEE. The CDR3 is 12 residues long. The CDR3 protein is CASHREDYGYTF. In DNA form, the CDR3 reads TGTGCCAGCCACAGGGAGGATTATGGCTACACCTTC.

V usage is TRBV18 and J usage is TRBJ1-5; 8 positions agree with TRBD1. CDR1 and CDR2 from the germline V gene are KGHSH and LQKENI. This CDR3 region has 17 residues. With 3 bases clipped from V and 2 bases from J, the junction kept 9 bases outside the gene matches. CDR3 nucleotide sequence: TGTGCCAGCTCACCCGAGGGACAGGCCGGTGGCAATCAGCCCCAGCATTTT. Protein sequence: CASSPEGQAGGNQPQHF.

This chain uses TRBV30 with TRBJ2-5; 7 nucleotides align to TRBD1. The CDR3 is 13 amino acids. Germline values: CDR1 GTSNPN, CDR2 SVGIG (reference sequence). Trimming took 0 bases from V and 5 from J; bases not matched to a gene: 3. CDR3 sequence reads: CAWSVRGPETQYF. The CDR3 DNA sequence: TGTGCCTGGAGTGTGAGGGGGCCCGAGACCCAGTACTTC.

This chain connects TRBV4-3 to TRBJ2-7; tentative D call: TRBD1 (8 bases). V was cut by 3 bases and J by 2 bases, with 14 bases left in between. The germline gives CDR1 LGHNA, CDR2 YSLEER. CDR3 length equals 15 residues. CDR3 protein: CASSHRTGRAYEQYF. In nucleotides, the CDR3 is TGCGCCAGCAGCCATAGGACAGGGAGGGCCTACGAGCAGTACTTC.

The rearrangement uses TRBV11-1 and TRBJ2-1; 11 bases fit TRBD1. V was clipped by 5 bases and J by 4 bases; unmatched bases: 4. This CDR3 has 15 residues. CDR1 and CDR2 (germline): SGHAT, FQDESV (reference sequence). CDR3 DNA sequence: TGTGCCAGCAGCCCCGGACAGGGGGCATACAATGAGCAGTTCTTC. As protein: CASSPGQGAYNEQFF.

This chain connects TRBV7-2 to TRBJ1-6; D unclear. Trimming left V 2 bases short and J 11 bases short, with 10 bases between. The CDR3 totals 13 residues. The germline gives CDR1 SGHTA, CDR2 FQGNSA. CDR3 DNA sequence: TGTGCCAGCAGCTTAAATTCGTATCCACCCCTCCACTTT. Amino acids: CASSLNSYPPLHF.

J is TRBJ2-2 and V is TRBV7-9; a possible D gene is TRBD1 (6 bases). V was clipped by 5 bases and J by 4 bases, with 23 bases between them. CDR3 length equals 18 residues. Per germline, CDR1 SEHNR and CDR2 FQNEAQ (reference sequence). CDR3 sequence (DNA): TGTGCCAGCAGCCCCCGGGACACTTCCCCCCAGGGCACCGGGGAGCTGTTTTTT. Its protein is CASSPRDTSPQGTGELFF.

The chain joins TRBV27 to TRBJ1-5; 8 nucleotides align to TRBD1. Germline CDR1 MNHEY, CDR2 SMNVEV (reference sequence). CDR3 length: 14 residues. V trimming: 4 bases; J trimming: 7 bases; junction bases outside the gene matches: 6. CDR3 in DNA: TGTGCCAGCAGTTCGACAGGGGCGAGGCAGCCCCAGCATTTT. Translation gives CASSSTGARQPQHF.

V is TRBV27 and J is TRBJ2-7; weak D call: TRBD2 (5 bases). The CDR3 has 16 residues. CDR1 and CDR2 from the germline V gene are MNHEY and SMNVEV (reference sequence). The V end was cut by 6 bases, the J end by 9 bases, with 27 bases between. The chain's CDR3 is CASSVSPSARAVAQYF. The CDR3 bases are TGTGCCAGCAGCGTCTCCCCCTCTGCGAGGGCCGTTGCGCAGTACTTC.

This rearrangement joins TRBV10-3 to TRBJ1-5; D remains ambiguous. Germline V CDR1 and CDR2: ENHRY, SYGVKD. The CDR3 sequence is 14 residues long. V dropped 3 bases and J dropped 4 bases, with 10 bases sitting between them. DNA of the CDR3: TGTGCCATCAGTGATTTTTCGGGTAATCAGCCCCAGCATTTT. Translated: CAISDFSGNQPQHF.

This rearrangement joins TRBV14 to TRBJ2-3, with D tentatively TRBD2 (6 bases). The CDR3 sequence is 16 residues long. Germline loops: CDR1 SGHDN, CDR2 FVKESK. V gave up 4 bases and J gave up 2 bases, with 16 bases separating them. CDR3 coding DNA: TGTGCCAGCAGCCCCCGGGAAGCGGGCGTCACAGATACGCAGTATTTT. Its translation is CASSPREAGVTDTQYF. Together with reference TRBV14 and TRBJ2-3, the CDR3 gives the full variable domain: EAGVTQFPSHSVIEKGQTVTLRCDPISGHDNLYWYRRVMGKEIKFLLHFVKESKQDESGMPNNRFLAERTGGTYSTLKVQPAELEDSGVYFCASSPREAGVTDTQYFGPGTRLTVL.